This T cell receptor beta chain appears in the sequencing data of a study of cytomegalovirus exposure and HLA in healthy donors. Regarding this clone: Other DNA variants within this sample encode the same CDR3.

With 60 Vbeta and 13 Jbeta primers, the PCR was carried out. The repertoire was sequenced with immunoSEQ multiplex PCR; TCRdb's copy has only in-frame clones and lacks some. The data contain 140,000 or so clones, approximately 81% of them singletons. This receptor was obtained from a woman aged 40-49 years in good health and CMV-seropositive. Sequenced sample: PBMCs.

The chain's CDR3 is CASLQGYTEAFF. CDR3 coding DNA: TGTGCCAGCTTGCAGGGCTACACTGAAGCTTTCTTT. This rearrangement joins TRBV18 to TRBJ1-1; TRBD1 is a possible D gene (5 bases). The CDR3 length is 12 residues. Trimming shortened V by 7 bases and J by 3 bases, and 9 bases separated the two germline ends. Germline CDR1 is KGHSH and CDR2 is LQKENI.